The 3 T cell receptor beta chains below all came from one sample that was sequenced in a study of glioma-infiltrating T cells. Using RNA template, CDR3s of TCR alpha and beta were amplified with iRepertoire arm-PCR. Each CDR3 protein gets one entry after TCRdb re-called the multiplex PCR reads with MiXCR. In the table there are around 170,000 distinct CDR3 sequences, roughly two fifths of which are singletons. What was sequenced was glioma tissue, nonneoplastic brain tissue, or PBMCs (not recorded which). The source of these receptors is a human donor with low-grade glioma or glioblastoma, undergoing nonglioma brain surgery, or in good health (not recorded which).

This clonotype was counted between two and nine times. The chain couples TRBV4-2 to TRBJ1-1; D may be TRBD1 (5 bases). V lost 4 bases and J lost 1, with 10 bases in between. The CDR3 runs to 14 residues. Germline-derived CDR1 and CDR2 are LGHNA and YNFKEQ. CDR3 in amino acids: CASSRSGANTEAFF. The CDR3, as DNA: TGTGCCAGCAGCCGATCCGGGGCGAACACTGAAGCTTTCTTT.

This clonotype was picked up many times. The J gene is TRBJ1-2, the V gene TRBV19; D unresolved. This CDR3 region has 10 residues. Germline loops: CDR1 LNHDA, CDR2 SQIVND (reference sequence). Trimming removed 5 bases at V and 8 bases at J, with 6 bases between. CDR3 amino acids: CASSPTGYTF. In nucleotides, the CDR3 is TGTGCCAGTAGTCCTACCGGCTACACCTTC. The full variable domain, completed using reference TRBV19 and TRBJ1-2, is DGGITQSPKYLFRKEGQNVTLSCEQNLNHDAMYWYRQDPGQGLRLIYYSQIVNDFQKGDIAEGYSVSREKKESFPLTVTSAQKNPTAFYLCASSPTGYTFGSGTRLTVV.

At least ten counts were recorded for this clonotype. The V gene is TRBV28, the J gene TRBJ2-5; D ambiguous. The V and J ends lost 6 bases and 5 bases respectively, with 13 bases between them. Germline V gene sequence: CDR1 MDHEN, CDR2 SYDVKM. This CDR3 is 13 amino acids long. Here the CDR3 DNA reads TGTGCCAGCAGCGATGGCGTTTTCGAGACCCAGTACTTC. Amino acid sequence: CASSDGVFETQYF.